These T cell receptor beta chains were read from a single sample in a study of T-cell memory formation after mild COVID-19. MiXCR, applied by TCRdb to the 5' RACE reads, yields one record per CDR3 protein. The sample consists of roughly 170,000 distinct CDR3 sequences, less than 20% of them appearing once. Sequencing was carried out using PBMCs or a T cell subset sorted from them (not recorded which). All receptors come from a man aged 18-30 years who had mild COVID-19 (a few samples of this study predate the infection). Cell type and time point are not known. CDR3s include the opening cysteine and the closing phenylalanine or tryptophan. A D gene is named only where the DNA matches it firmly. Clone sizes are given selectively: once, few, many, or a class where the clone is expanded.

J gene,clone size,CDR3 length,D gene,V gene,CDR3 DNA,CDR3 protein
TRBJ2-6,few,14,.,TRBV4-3,TGCGCCAGCAGCCAAGCCTCTGGGGCCAACGTCCTGACTTTC,CASSQASGANVLTF
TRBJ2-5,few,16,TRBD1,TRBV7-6,TGTGCCAGCAGCTTAGTATACCGGACAGGCGGCGAGACCCAGTACTTC,CASSLVYRTGGETQYF
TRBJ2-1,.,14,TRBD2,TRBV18,TGTGCCAGCTCACCGGGACTAGCTGGGGATGAGCAGTTCTTC,CASSPGLAGDEQFF
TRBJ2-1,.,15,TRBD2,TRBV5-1,TGCGCCAGCAGCCTCGGCGGGGCGGGGGGATATGAGCAGTTCTTC,CASSLGGAGGYEQFF
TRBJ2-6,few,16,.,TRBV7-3,TGTGCCAGCAGCCCCTCCGGGACCTCTGGGGCCAACGTCCTGACTTTC,CASSPSGTSGANVLTF
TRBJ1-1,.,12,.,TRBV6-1,TGTGCCAGCAGTGTCGGGAGGGGTGAAGCTTTCTTT,CASSVGRGEAFF
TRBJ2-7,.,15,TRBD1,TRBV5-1,TGCGCCAGCAGCCCCGGGACAGAAAGCTCCTACGAGCAGTACTTC,CASSPGTESSYEQYF
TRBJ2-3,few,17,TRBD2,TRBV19,TGTGCCAGTAGTATAGACCTGGCTAGCGGGGAGAGAGATACGCAGTATTTT,CASSIDLASGERDTQYF
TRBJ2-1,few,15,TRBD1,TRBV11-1,TGTGCCAGCAGCTTTGGGACAGGGGGATACAATGAGCAGTTCTTC,CASSFGTGGYNEQFF
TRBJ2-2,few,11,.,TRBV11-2,TGTGCCAGCAGCTTAGACCGGGAGCTGTTTTTT,CASSLDRELFF
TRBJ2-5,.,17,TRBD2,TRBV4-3,TGCGCCAGCAGCCAAGATCCTAGCGGGGGGGCCAGAGAGACCCAGTACTTC,CASSQDPSGGARETQYF
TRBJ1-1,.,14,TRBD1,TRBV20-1,TGCAGTGTCAAACCCAGGGGGGGAAACACTGAAGCTTTCTTT,CSVKPRGGNTEAFF
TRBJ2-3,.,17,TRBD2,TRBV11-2,TGTGCCAGCAGCCCGACCGGGCACAGCGGGGGGGCCGATACGCAGTATTTT,CASSPTGHSGGADTQYF
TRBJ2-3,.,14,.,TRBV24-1,TGTGCCACCAGTGTTAAGGGGCCCACAGATACGCAGTATTTT,CATSVKGPTDTQYF
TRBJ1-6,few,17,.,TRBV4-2,TGTGCCAGCAGCCCGACCCGGGCAAAGCAGTATAATTCACCCCTCCACTTT,CASSPTRAKQYNSPLHF
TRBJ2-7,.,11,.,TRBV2,TGTGCCAGCAAAGCAGAGGGGACGCAGTACTTC,CASKAEGTQYF
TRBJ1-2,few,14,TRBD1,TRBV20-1,TGCAGTGCTAGAGGGACAGGGGGCAGCTATGGCTACACCTTC,CSARGTGGSYGYTF
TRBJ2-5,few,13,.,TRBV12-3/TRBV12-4,TGTGCCAGCAGCTATCGCAGCGAAGAGACCCAGTACTTC,CASSYRSEETQYF
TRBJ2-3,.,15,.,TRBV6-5,TGTGCCAGCAGTTACGGAGTCTCATTCGGAGATACGCAGTATTTT,CASSYGVSFGDTQYF
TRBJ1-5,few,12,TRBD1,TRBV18,TGTGCCAGCTCACCTGGACAGGGGATACAGCATTTT,CASSPGQGIQHF
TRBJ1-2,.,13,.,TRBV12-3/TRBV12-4,TGTGCCAGCATTGCACAGCATTCTAATGGCTACACCTTC,CASIAQHSNGYTF
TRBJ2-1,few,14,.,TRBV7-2,TGTGCCAGCAGGAGGGGCGGCTCCTACAATGAGCAGTTCTTC,CASRRGGSYNEQFF
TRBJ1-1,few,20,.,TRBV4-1,TGCGCCAGCAGCACAAGAGGGTGGGGACCACTCGGGCCAAGGAACACTGAAGCTTTCTTT,CASSTRGWGPLGPRNTEAFF
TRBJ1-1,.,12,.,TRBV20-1,TGCAGTGCTCGGCCGGGGGGCACTGAAGCTTTCTTT,CSARPGGTEAFF
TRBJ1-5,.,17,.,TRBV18,TGTGCCAGCTCATCGGCTCCAGGGATCCGCAGCAATCAGCCCCAGCATTTT,CASSSAPGIRSNQPQHF
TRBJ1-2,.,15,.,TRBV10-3,TGTGCCAGCGGCACTATGGGGGCTCCGAACTATGGCTACACCTTC,CASGTMGAPNYGYTF
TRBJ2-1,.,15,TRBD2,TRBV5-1,TGCGCCAGCAGGTCCGGGACTAACTTAGGCAATGAGCAGTTCTTC,CASRSGTNLGNEQFF
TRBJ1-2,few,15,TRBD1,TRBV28,TGTGCCAGCAGACCGGGCGGGACAGGGGTGAAAGGCTACACCTTC,CASRPGGTGVKGYTF
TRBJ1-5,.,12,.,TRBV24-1,TGTGCCACCAGTGATATGAATCAGCCCCAGCATTTT,CATSDMNQPQHF
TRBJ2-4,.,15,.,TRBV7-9,TGTGCCAGCAGCTTGGCGGACAGAGCCAAAAACATTCAGTACTTC,CASSLADRAKNIQYF
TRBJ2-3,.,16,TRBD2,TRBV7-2,TGTGCCAGCAGCTTAGCAAGGACTAGCGGCACAGATACGCAGTATTTT,CASSLARTSGTDTQYF
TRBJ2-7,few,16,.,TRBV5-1,TGCGCCAGCAGCTTGGGGTGGGGTAGAGACTCCTACGAGCAGTACTTC,CASSLGWGRDSYEQYF
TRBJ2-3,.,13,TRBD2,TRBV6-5,TGTGCCAGCATCAGACTAGCCAGAGATACGCAGTATTTT,CASIRLARDTQYF
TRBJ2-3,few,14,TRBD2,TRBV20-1,TGCAGTGCATCGACTAGCGGGGGGTCGGGTACGCAGTATTTT,CSASTSGGSGTQYF
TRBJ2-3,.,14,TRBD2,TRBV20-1,TGCAGTGCTAACCTAGCGGGGCGCCGGGGGACGCAGTATTTT,CSANLAGRRGTQYF
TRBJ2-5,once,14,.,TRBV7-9,TGTGCCAGCAGCTTGGTCCCGGACGAGGAGACCCAGTACTTC,CASSLVPDEETQYF
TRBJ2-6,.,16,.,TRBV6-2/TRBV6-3,TGTGCCAGCAGTTACTCGTGGAACTCTGGGGCCAACGTCCTGACTTTC,CASSYSWNSGANVLTF
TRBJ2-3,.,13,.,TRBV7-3,TGTGCCAGCAGCCAAGAACTAGCAGATACGCAGTATTTT,CASSQELADTQYF
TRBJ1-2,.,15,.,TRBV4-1,TGCGCCAGCAGCCAGAGTCAGACGAGCGGGAATGGCTACACCTTC,CASSQSQTSGNGYTF
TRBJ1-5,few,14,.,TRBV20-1,TGCAGTGCTAGAGTAAAGGATAGCAATCAGCCCCAGCATTTT,CSARVKDSNQPQHF
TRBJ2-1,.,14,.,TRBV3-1,TGTGCCAGCAGCCAAGACCGACTTATCAATGAGCAGTTCTTC,CASSQDRLINEQFF
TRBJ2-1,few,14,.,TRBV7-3,TGTGCCAGCAGCGGACAGTTTGGATCCAATGAGCAGTTCTTC,CASSGQFGSNEQFF
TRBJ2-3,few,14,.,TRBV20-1,TGCAGTGCCCCCGCCCAATCGGGGACAGATACGCAGTATTTT,CSAPAQSGTDTQYF
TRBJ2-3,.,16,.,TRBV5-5,TGTGCCAGCAGCCCGTCGGTCGGGCAGGGAGGAGATACGCAGTATTTT,CASSPSVGQGGDTQYF
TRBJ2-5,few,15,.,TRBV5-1,TGCGCCAGCAGCCCGGTTCAACAGGAGGGGGAGACCCAGTACTTC,CASSPVQQEGETQYF
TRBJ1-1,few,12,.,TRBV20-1,TGCAGTGCTCCCCGTCTGAACACTGAAGCTTTCTTT,CSAPRLNTEAFF
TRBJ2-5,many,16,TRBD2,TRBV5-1,TGCGCCAGCTGGGCTCTAGCGGGGGCCCAGGGGGAGACCCAGTACTTC,CASWALAGAQGETQYF
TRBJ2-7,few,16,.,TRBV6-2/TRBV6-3,TGTGCCAGCAGTTATCCGCCGGGACAAGTCACGGGCGAGCAGTACTTC,CASSYPPGQVTGEQYF
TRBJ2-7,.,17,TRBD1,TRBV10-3,TGTGCCATCAGTGACACCATGACCGGGACAGGGGGCAATGAGCAGTACTTC,CAISDTMTGTGGNEQYF
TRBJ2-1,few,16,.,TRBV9,TGTGCCAGCAGCGTAGGCCCCGTGGCAGGGGACCATGAGCAGTTCTTC,CASSVGPVAGDHEQFF